The entry that follows covers one T cell receptor (beta chain) sequence. The data were taken from a study of blood T cell repertoires in COVID-19. As for the study in general: Recovery meant two consecutive negative NP/OP PCR tests, professional clearance, or resolved symptoms.

The method was immunoSEQ multiplex PCR; TCRdb's version includes in-frame clones alone and lacks a portion of them. The sample has about 400,000 clones, 70% to 90% seen once. The length of the CDR3 is 14 residues. J was trimmed by 2 bases and V by 3 bases; bases with no gene match: 2. In germline, CDR1 is KGHDR, CDR2 SFDVKD. Sequencing used PBMCs or T cells enriched from blood (not recorded which). The source of this sequence is a man aged 35 to 55 in a cohort exposed to, infected with or recovered from COVID-19 (not recorded which). The V and J genes are TRBV24-1 and TRBJ1-2; 7 bases map to TRBD1. As DNA, the CDR3 is TGTGCCACCAGTGATCAGACAGGGAACTATGGCTACACCTTC. It specifies CATSDQTGNYGYTF.